A selection of T cell receptor beta chains follows, all from one sample in a study of post-analysis software for immune sequencing data. MiXCR, applied by TCRdb to the PCR reads, yields one record per CDR3 protein. The sample consists of hundreds of thousands of distinct CDR3 sequences, about 27% of them appearing once. The sequencing input was blood. The receptors were gathered from a girl aged 10-17 years with multiple sclerosis. Both conserved end residues are part of each CDR3. The D gene is left open where the match is weak. The size of a clone is reported for some rows only, either as once, few or many, or as a class for expanded clones.

V	D	size	J	CDR3	DNA
TRBV6-5	-	few	TRBJ2-3	CASRLARGPQYF	TGTGCCAGCAGATTGGCTCGTGGGCCGCAGTATTTT
TRBV20-1	TRBD2	-	TRBJ2-7	CSARDSGTSKSYEQYF	TGCAGTGCTAGAGACTCCGGGACTAGCAAGTCCTACGAGCAGTACTTC
TRBV20-1	-	few	TRBJ2-3	CSANPGLFTDTQYF	TGCAGTGCAAATCCGGGACTCTTCACAGATACGCAGTATTTT
TRBV14	TRBD2	few	TRBJ2-1	CASSQVSLAGGLGYNEQFF	TGTGCCAGCAGCCAAGTCTCCCTAGCGGGAGGGCTAGGCTACAATGAGCAGTTCTTC
TRBV29-1	-	few	TRBJ2-4	CSVAETGAKNIQYF	TGCAGCGTCGCAGAGACGGGAGCCAAAAACATTCAGTACTTC
TRBV6-5	-	-	TRBJ2-1	CASWNFRVPGEQFF	TGTGCCAGCTGGAACTTCAGGGTTCCGGGTGAGCAGTTCTTC
TRBV7-9	-	-	TRBJ1-1	CASSPPWRPEAFF	TGTGCCAGCAGCCCACCGTGGCGGCCAGAAGCTTTCTTT
TRBV20-1	TRBD1	-	TRBJ2-5	CSAHYAGQGARSPRVQYF	TGCAGTGCTCATTACGCGGGACAGGGGGCTCGGTCCCCAAGGGTACAGTACTTC
TRBV15	-	-	TRBJ2-4	CATSITTKNIQYF	TGTGCCACGAGCATTACGACCAAAAACATTCAGTACTTC
TRBV7-9	-	once	TRBJ2-3	CASSHTERTDTQYF	TGTGCCAGCAGCCACACAGAGCGCACAGATACGCAGTATTTT
TRBV9	-	few	TRBJ1-2	CASGADGYTF	TGTGCCAGCGGGGCGGATGGCTACACCTTC
TRBV4-2	-	-	TRBJ2-5	CASSQDLTAQETQYF	TGTGCCAGCAGCCAAGATCTCACAGCACAAGAGACCCAGTACTTC
TRBV29-1	TRBD1	-	TRBJ2-2	CSVTRQGWYTGELFF	TGCAGCGTTACCCGACAGGGGTGGTACACCGGGGAGCTGTTTTTT
TRBV24-1	TRBD2	few	TRBJ2-3	CATSDIAGVLTDTQYF	TGTGCCACCAGTGACATAGCGGGAGTTCTCACAGATACGCAGTATTTT
TRBV7-6	-	few	TRBJ2-4	CASSPSDSVNIQYF	TGTGCCAGCAGCCCCTCGGACAGCGTAAACATTCAGTACTTC
TRBV7-9	-	-	TRBJ1-1	CVSSFQMNTEAFF	TGTGTCAGCAGCTTCCAGATGAACACTGAAGCTTTCTTT
TRBV5-1	-	-	TRBJ2-2	CASSLAGRGTGELFF	TGCGCCAGCAGCTTGGCGGGCAGGGGAACCGGGGAGCTGTTTTTT
TRBV28	TRBD2	-	TRBJ2-7	CASSFLPGLAGGRSYEQYF	TGTGCCAGCAGTTTCCTCCCGGGACTAGCGGGAGGGCGGTCCTACGAGCAGTACTTC
TRBV5-1	-	-	TRBJ2-3	CASSFADGHTQYF	TGCGCCAGCAGCTTCGCGGACGGACATACGCAGTATTTT
TRBV29-1	-	-	TRBJ2-4	CSVEGRENIQYF	TGCAGCGTTGAGGGACGGGAAAACATTCAGTACTTC
TRBV3-1	TRBD2	few	TRBJ2-5	CASSQHRGGTSGGQTQYF	TGTGCCAGCAGCCAACACCGAGGGGGGACTAGCGGGGGTCAGACCCAGTACTTC
TRBV7-2	TRBD2	-	TRBJ2-7	CASTATSGYSYEQYF	TGTGCCAGCACCGCGACTAGCGGCTACTCCTACGAGCAGTACTTC
TRBV9	TRBD2	-	TRBJ2-5	CASRPAGGSETQYF	TGTGCCAGCAGGCCAGCGGGAGGGTCAGAGACCCAGTACTTC
TRBV7-2	TRBD2	few	TRBJ2-3	CASSLTGTTSTDTQYF	TGTGCCAGCAGCCTTACCGGGACTACTAGCACAGATACGCAGTATTTT
TRBV5-1	TRBD2	-	TRBJ2-5	CASSLSPSGSKETQYF	TGCGCCAGCAGCTTGAGCCCTAGCGGGAGCAAAGAGACCCAGTACTTC
TRBV10-3	-	-	TRBJ2-2	CAIRLAGAGELFF	TGTGCCATCAGACTAGCCGGGGCCGGGGAGCTGTTTTTT
TRBV28	TRBD2	few	TRBJ2-7	CASSLPGGAYEQYF	TGTGCCAGCAGTTTACCGGGAGGGGCTTACGAGCAGTACTTC
TRBV5-1	-	-	TRBJ2-5	CASSSTPEETQYF	TGCGCCAGCAGCTCGACCCCGGAGGAGACCCAGTACTTC
TRBV24-1	TRBD1	few	TRBJ2-7	CATSGEGRGPGYEQYF	TGTGCCACCAGTGGTGAGGGCAGGGGGCCTGGCTACGAGCAGTACTTC
TRBV29-1	TRBD2	-	TRBJ2-2	CSVGTSGNTGELFF	TGCAGCGTTGGGACTAGCGGGAACACCGGGGAGCTGTTTTTT
TRBV7-2	TRBD2	few	TRBJ2-3	CASSYPGLAYTDTQYF	TGTGCCAGCAGCTACCCGGGACTAGCCTATACAGATACGCAGTATTTT
TRBV20-1	TRBD1	-	TRBJ2-1	CSASTGGSEQFF	TGCAGTGCTTCGACAGGGGGCAGTGAGCAGTTCTTC
TRBV25-1	-	-	TRBJ2-5	CASSELGGKETQYF	TGTGCCAGCAGTGAATTGGGTGGGAAAGAGACCCAGTACTTC
TRBV20-1	-	-	TRBJ2-1	CSASGGPIYNEQFF	TGCAGTGCTAGTGGGGGCCCGATCTACAATGAGCAGTTCTTC
TRBV9	TRBD2	-	TRBJ2-3	CASSPLAGVHTDAQYF	TGTGCCAGCAGCCCCCTAGCGGGGGTCCACACAGATGCGCAGTATTTT
TRBV15	-	few	TRBJ2-1	CATSRSLSGNEQFF	TGTGCCACCAGCAGATCCCTATCGGGCAATGAGCAGTTCTTC
TRBV5-1	TRBD2	few	TRBJ2-7	CASSIISGSAYEQYF	TGCGCCAGCAGCATTATTAGCGGGAGTGCCTACGAGCAGTACTTC
TRBV7-2	-	few	TRBJ2-7	CASSSGTILSGEQYF	TGTGCCAGCAGCTCCGGGACAATCTTGTCGGGTGAGCAGTACTTC
TRBV12-5	-	-	TRBJ1-1	CASGSGLGSEAFF	TGTGCTAGTGGGTCGGGTCTCGGTTCTGAAGCTTTCTTT
TRBV29-1	-	few	TRBJ2-7	CSVLGVFYERYF	TGCAGCGTTCTTGGGGTCTTCTACGAGCGGTACTTC
TRBV7-2	-	few	TRBJ2-1	CASSLVGSGYNEQFF	TGTGCCAGCAGCTTAGTCGGGAGCGGATACAATGAGCAGTTCTTC
TRBV20-1	-	few	TRBJ2-5	CSASRGTQYF	TGCAGTGCTAGTCGCGGGACCCAGTACTTC
TRBV12-3/TRBV12-4	-	-	TRBJ2-5	CASSGLAGLLGQYF	TGTGCCAGCAGCGGCCTGGCGGGCCTACTTGGGCAGTACTTC
TRBV4-1	-	-	TRBJ1-2	CASSQAGYTMGGYGYTF	TGCGCCAGCAGCCAAGCGGGATACACCATGGGAGGCTATGGCTACACCTTC
TRBV4-2	-	-	TRBJ1-4	CASVPNFGANEKLFF	TGTGCCAGCGTCCCAAATTTTGGGGCTAATGAAAAACTGTTTTTT
TRBV28	-	-	TRBJ2-5	CASTAGTGRETQYF	TGTGCCAGCACCGCTGGTACGGGTCGAGAGACCCAGTACTTC
TRBV29-1	TRBD2	many	TRBJ2-3	CSVEDRVTSGGPDTQYF	TGCAGCGTTGAAGATAGGGTGACTAGCGGAGGCCCAGATACGCAGTATTTT
TRBV4-3	TRBD2	many	TRBJ2-3	CASSHGRVLAGADTQYF	TGCGCCAGCAGCCACGGACGTGTACTAGCGGGAGCAGATACGCAGTATTTT
TRBV11-2	-	-	TRBJ2-1	CASSLGRVGNEQFF	TGTGCCAGCAGCTTAGGACGGGTCGGGAATGAGCAGTTCTTC
TRBV12-5	-	-	TRBJ2-3	CASGLERDTQYF	TGTGCTAGTGGTTTGGAGCGCGATACGCAGTATTTT
TRBV13	TRBD1	few	TRBJ1-2	CASSGQGDGYTF	TGTGCCAGCAGCGGACAGGGTGATGGCTACACCTTC
TRBV28	-	-	TRBJ2-2	CASVALNTGELFF	TGTGCCAGCGTGGCACTGAACACCGGGGAGCTGTTTTTT
TRBV9	TRBD1	-	TRBJ1-5	CASSATDRGNQPQHF	TGTGCCAGCAGCGCGACGGACAGGGGCAATCAGCCCCAGCATTTT
TRBV5-1	-	-	TRBJ1-2	CASSWTGENGYTF	TGCGCCAGCAGCTGGACGGGAGAAAATGGCTACACCTTC
TRBV24-1	TRBD1	few	TRBJ2-5	CATSDRQGMRETQYF	TGTGCCACCAGTGATCGACAGGGTATGAGGGAGACCCAGTACTTC